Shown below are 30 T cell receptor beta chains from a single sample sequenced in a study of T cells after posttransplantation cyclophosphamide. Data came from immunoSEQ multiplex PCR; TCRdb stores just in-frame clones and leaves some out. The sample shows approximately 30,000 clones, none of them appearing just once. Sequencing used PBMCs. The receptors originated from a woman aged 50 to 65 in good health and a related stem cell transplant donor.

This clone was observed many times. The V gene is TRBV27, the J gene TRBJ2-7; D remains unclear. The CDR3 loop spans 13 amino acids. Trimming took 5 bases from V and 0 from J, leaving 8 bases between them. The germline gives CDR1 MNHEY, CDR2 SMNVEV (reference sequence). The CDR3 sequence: CASSLASSYEQYF. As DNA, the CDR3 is TGTGCCAGCAGTCTTGCGAGCTCCTACGAGCAGTACTTC.

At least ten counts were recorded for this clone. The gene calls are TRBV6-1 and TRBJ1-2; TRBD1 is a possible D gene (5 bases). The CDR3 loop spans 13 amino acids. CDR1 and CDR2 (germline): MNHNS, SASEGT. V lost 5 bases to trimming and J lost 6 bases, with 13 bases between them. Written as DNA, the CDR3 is TGTGCCAGCAGTTTCAGGGAATGGGATGGCTACACCTTC. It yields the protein CASSFREWDGYTF.

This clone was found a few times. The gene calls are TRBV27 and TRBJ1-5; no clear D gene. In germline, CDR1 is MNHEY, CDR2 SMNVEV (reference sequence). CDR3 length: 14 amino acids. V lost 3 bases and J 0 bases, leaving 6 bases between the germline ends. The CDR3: CASSFAYSNQPQHF. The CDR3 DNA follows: TGTGCCAGCAGTTTCGCCTATAGCAATCAGCCCCAGCATTTT.

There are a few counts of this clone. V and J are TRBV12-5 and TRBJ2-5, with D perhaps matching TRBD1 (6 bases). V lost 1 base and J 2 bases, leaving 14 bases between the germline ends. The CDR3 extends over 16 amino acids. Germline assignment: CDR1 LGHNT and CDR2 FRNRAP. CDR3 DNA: TGTGCTAGTGGTTTGGCAGGGGATGAGGGGCAAGAGACCCAGTACTTC. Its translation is CASGLAGDEGQETQYF. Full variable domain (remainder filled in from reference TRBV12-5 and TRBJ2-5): DARVTQTPRHKVTEMGQEVTMRCQPILGHNTVFWYRQTMMQGLELLAYFRNRAPLDDSGMPKDRFSAEMPDATLATLKIQPSEPRDSAVYFCASGLAGDEGQETQYFGPGTRLLVL.

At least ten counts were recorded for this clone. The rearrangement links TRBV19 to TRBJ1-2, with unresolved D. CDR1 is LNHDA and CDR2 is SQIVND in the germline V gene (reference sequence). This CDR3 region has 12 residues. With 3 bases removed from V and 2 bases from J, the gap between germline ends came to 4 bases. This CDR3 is CASSMANYGYTF. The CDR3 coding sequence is TGTGCCAGTAGTATGGCAAACTATGGCTACACCTTC.

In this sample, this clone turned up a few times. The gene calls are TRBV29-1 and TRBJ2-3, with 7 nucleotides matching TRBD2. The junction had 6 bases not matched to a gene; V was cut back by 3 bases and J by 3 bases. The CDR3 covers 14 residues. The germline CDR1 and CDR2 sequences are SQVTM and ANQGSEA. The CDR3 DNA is TGCAGCGTTGATAAGGCTAGCGGTACAGATACGCAGTATTTT. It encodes CSVDKASGTDTQYF.

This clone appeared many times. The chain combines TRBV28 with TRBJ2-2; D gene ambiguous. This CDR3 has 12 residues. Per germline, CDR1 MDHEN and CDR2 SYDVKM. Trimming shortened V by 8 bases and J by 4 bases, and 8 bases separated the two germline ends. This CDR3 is CASRLSTGELFF. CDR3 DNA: TGTGCCAGCCGACTGTCCACCGGGGAGCTGTTTTTT.

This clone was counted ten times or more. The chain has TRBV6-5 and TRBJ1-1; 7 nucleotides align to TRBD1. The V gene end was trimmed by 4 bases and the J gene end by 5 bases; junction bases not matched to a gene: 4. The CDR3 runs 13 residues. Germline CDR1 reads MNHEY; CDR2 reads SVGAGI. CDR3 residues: CASSFRQGTEAFF. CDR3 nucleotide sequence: TGTGCCAGCAGTTTTCGACAGGGAACTGAAGCTTTCTTT.

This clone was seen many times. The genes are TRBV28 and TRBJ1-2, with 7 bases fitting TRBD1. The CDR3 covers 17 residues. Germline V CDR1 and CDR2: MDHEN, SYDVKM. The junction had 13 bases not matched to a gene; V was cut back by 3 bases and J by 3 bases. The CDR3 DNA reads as TGTGCCAGCAGTTTCACGGACAGGCCAGGCTCCCACTATGGCTACACCTTC. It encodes CASSFTDRPGSHYGYTF.

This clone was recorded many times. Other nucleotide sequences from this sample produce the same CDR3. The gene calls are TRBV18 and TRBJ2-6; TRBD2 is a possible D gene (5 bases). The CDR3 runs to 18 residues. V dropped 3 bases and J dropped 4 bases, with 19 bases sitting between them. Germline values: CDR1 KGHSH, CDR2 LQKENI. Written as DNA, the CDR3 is TGTGCCAGCTCACCGTCAAAGGGAACGGGGTCGGGGGCCAACGTCCTGACTTTC. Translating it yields CASSPSKGTGSGANVLTF. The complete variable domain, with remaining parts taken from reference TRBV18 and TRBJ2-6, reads NAGVMQNPRHLVRRRGQEARLRCSPMKGHSHVYWYRQLPEEGLKFMVYLQKENIIDESGMPKERFSAEFPKEGPSILRIQQVVRGDSAAYFCASSPSKGTGSGANVLTFGAGSRLTVL.

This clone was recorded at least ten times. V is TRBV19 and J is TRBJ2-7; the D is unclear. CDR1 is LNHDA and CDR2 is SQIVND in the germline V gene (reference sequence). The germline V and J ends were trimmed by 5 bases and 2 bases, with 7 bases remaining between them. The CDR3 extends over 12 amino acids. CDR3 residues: CASSDRAYEQYF. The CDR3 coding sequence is TGTGCCAGTAGTGACCGGGCCTACGAGCAGTACTTC. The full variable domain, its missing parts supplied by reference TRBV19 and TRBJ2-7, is DGGITQSPKYLFRKEGQNVTLSCEQNLNHDAMYWYRQDPGQGLRLIYYSQIVNDFQKGDIAEGYSVSREKKESFPLTVTSAQKNPTAFYLCASSDRAYEQYFGPGTRLTVT.

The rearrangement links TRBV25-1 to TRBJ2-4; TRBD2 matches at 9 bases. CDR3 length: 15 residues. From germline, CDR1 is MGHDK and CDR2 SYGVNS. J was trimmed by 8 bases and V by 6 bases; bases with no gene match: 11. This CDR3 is CASRPGSGSSDIQYF. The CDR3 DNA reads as TGTGCCAGCAGACCCGGTAGCGGGAGTTCGGACATTCAGTACTTC.

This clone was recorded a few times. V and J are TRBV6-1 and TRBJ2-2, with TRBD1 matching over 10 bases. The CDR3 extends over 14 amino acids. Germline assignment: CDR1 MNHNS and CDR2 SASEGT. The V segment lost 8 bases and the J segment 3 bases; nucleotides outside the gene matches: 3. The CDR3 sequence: CASDDRGHTGELFF. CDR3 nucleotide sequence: TGTGCCAGCGATGACAGGGGGCACACCGGGGAGCTGTTTTTT.

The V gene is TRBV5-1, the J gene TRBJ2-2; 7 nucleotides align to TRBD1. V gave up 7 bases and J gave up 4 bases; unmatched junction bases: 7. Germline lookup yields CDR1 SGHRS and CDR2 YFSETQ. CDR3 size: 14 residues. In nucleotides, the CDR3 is TGCGCCAGCGCAGGGGGAGCGACCACCGGGGAGCTGTTTTTT. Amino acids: CASAGGATTGELFF.

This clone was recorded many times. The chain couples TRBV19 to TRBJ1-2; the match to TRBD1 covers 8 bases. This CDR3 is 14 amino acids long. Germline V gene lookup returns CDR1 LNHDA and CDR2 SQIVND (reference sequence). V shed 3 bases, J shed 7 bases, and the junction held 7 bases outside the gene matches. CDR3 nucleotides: TGTGCCAGTAGTATCGGACAGGGAAGCACTGGCTACACCTTC. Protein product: CASSIGQGSTGYTF.

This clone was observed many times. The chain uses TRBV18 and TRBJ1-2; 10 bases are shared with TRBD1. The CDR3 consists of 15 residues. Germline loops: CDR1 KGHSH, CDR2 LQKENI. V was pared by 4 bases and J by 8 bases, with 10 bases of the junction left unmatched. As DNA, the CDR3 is TGTGCCAGCTCACTCATGACAGGGGGCGCAGACGGCTACACCTTC. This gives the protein CASSLMTGGADGYTF.

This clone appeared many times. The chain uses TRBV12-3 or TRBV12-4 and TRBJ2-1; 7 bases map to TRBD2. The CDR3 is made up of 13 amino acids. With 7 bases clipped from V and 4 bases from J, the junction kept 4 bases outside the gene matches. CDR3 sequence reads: CASTAGVYNEQFF. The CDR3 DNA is TGTGCCAGCACCGCGGGAGTTTACAATGAGCAGTTCTTC.

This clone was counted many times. In DNA form, the CDR3 reads TGTGCCAGCAGCTCTATTAACACTGAAGCTTTCTTT. This sequence encodes CASSSINTEAFF. The chain uses TRBV7-3 and TRBJ1-1; D is unresolved. Germline assignment: CDR1 SGHTA and CDR2 FQGTGA. This CDR3 has 12 amino acids. Trimming took off 4 bases at V and 2 bases at J, with 5 bases between the two ends.

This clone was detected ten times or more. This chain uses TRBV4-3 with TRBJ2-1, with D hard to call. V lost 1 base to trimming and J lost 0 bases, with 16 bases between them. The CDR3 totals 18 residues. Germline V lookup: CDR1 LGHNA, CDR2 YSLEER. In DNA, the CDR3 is TGCGCCAGCAGCCAAGGCCATGGCGGATTGAGCTCCTACAATGAGCAGTTCTTC. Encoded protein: CASSQGHGGLSSYNEQFF.

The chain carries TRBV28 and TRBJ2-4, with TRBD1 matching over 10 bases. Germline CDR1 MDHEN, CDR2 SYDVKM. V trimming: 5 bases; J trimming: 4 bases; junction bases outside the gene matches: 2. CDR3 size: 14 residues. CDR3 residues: CASSPGQGKNIQYF. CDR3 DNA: TGTGCCAGCAGTCCGGGACAGGGGAAAAACATTCAGTACTTC.

In nucleotides, the CDR3 is TGTGCCAGCGGGGGGACTCCCTACCCAAATCAGCCCCAGCATTTT. Translated: CASGGTPYPNQPQHF. J is TRBJ1-5 and V is TRBV6-5; TRBD1 might be the D (5 bases). Germline V gene data show CDR1 as MNHEY and CDR2 as SVGAGI. This CDR3 spans 15 amino acids. V gave up 8 bases and J gave up 4 bases, with 18 bases separating them.

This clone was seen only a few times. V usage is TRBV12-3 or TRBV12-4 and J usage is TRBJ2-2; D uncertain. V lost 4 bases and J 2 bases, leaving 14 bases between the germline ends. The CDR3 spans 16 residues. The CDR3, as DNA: TGTGCCAGCAGTTCCAAACTCAGACAAAACACCGGGGAGCTGTTTTTT. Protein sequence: CASSSKLRQNTGELFF.

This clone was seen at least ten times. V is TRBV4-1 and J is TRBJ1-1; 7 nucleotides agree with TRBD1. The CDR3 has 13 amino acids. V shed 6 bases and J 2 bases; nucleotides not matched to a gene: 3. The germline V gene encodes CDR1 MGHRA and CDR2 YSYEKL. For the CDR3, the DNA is TGCGCCAGCAGGCGACAGGGCAACACTGAAGCTTTCTTT. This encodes CASRRQGNTEAFF.

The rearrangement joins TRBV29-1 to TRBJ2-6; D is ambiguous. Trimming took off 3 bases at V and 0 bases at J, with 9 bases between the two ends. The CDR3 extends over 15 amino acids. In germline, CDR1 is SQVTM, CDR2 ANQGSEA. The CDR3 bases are TGCAGCGTTGAGGCCAGGCGCTCTGGGGCCAACGTCCTGACTTTC. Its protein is CSVEARRSGANVLTF. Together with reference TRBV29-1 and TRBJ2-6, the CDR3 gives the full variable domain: SAVISQKPSRDICQRGTSLTIQCQVDSQVTMMFWYRQQPGQSLTLIATANQGSEATYESGFVIDKFPISRPNLTFSTLTVSNMSPEDSSIYLCSVEARRSGANVLTFGAGSRLTVL.

CDR3 residues: CSVMTVSGNTIYF. DNA for the CDR3: TGCAGCGTTATGACAGTATCTGGAAACACCATATATTTT. The V and J genes are TRBV29-1 and TRBJ1-3; tentatively, D is TRBD1 (5 bases). Trimming removed 5 bases at V and 1 base at J, with 9 bases between. The length of the CDR3 is 13 residues. CDR1 is SQVTM, CDR2 ANQGSEA, per germline.

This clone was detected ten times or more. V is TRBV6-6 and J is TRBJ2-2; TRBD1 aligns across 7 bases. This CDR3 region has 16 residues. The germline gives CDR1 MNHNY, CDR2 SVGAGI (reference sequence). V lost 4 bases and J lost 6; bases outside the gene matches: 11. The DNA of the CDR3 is TGTGCCAGCAGTTCCCACATGCAGGGGGAAGCCGGGGAGCTGTTTTTT. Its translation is CASSSHMQGEAGELFF.

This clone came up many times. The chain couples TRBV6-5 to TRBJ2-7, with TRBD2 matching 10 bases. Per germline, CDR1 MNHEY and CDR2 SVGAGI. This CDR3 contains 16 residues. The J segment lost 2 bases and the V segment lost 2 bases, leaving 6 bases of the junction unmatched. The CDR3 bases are TGTGCCAGCAGTTACGGACTAGCGGTTCAAGCCTACGAGCAGTACTTC. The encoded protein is CASSYGLAVQAYEQYF.

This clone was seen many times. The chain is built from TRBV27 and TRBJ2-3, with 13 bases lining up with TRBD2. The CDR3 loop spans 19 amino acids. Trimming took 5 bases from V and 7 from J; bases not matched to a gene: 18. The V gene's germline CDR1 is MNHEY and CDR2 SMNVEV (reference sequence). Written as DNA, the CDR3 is TGTGCCAGCAGTCTCAGACCCTTACTAGCGGGAGGGCCCGGAAATACGCAGTATTTT. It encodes CASSLRPLLAGGPGNTQYF.

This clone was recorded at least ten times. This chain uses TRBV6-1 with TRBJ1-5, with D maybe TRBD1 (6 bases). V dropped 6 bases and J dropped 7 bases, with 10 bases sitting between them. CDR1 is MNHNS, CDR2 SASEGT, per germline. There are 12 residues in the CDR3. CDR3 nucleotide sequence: TGTGCCAGCAGATCAGGGGAGCAGCCCCAGCATTTT. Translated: CASRSGEQPQHF.

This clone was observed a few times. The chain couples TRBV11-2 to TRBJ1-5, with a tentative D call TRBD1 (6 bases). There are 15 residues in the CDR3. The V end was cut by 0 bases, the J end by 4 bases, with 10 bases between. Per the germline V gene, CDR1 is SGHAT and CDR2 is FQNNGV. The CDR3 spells CASSLDGQLNQPQHF. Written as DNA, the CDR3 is TGTGCCAGCAGCTTAGACGGACAGTTAAATCAGCCCCAGCATTTT.